One and the same sample provided the 24 T cell receptor beta chains below, sequenced in a study of blood T cell repertoires in COVID-19. Data came from immunoSEQ multiplex PCR; TCRdb stores just in-frame clones and leaves some out. Of over 70,000 clones in the sample, 85% to 90% are singletons; the top ten hold approximately 4.8%. Source material: peripheral blood. The origin of the receptors is a man older than 75 with acute or convalescent COVID-19.

This sequence joins TRBV11-2 and TRBJ1-2; 8 bases are a match to TRBD1. From germline, CDR1 is SGHAT and CDR2 FQNNGV. This CDR3 is built from 15 residues. V shed 0 bases and J 4 bases; nucleotides not matched to a gene: 4. In DNA form, the CDR3 reads TGTGCCAGCAGCTTAGATCCAGGGACAGGCTATGGCTACACCTTC. Amino acid sequence: CASSLDPGTGYGYTF.

The chain links TRBV4-3 to TRBJ1-1, with 8 bases aligning to TRBD1. The CDR3 totals 15 residues. J lost 2 bases, V lost 2 bases, and 4 bases had no gene match. The V gene's germline CDR1 is LGHNA and CDR2 YSLEER. Here the CDR3 reads CASSQPGQANTEAFF. The CDR3 DNA is TGCGCCAGCAGCCAACCGGGACAGGCAAACACTGAAGCTTTCTTT.

The chain recombines TRBV2 with TRBJ2-2; 7 positions agree with TRBD1. CDR1 and CDR2 (germline): SNHLY, FYNNEI. The CDR3 is made up of 14 amino acids. J was trimmed by 1 base and V by 8 bases; bases with no gene match: 4. The CDR3 coding sequence is TGTGCCAGCGACAGGGCTATGAACACCGGGGAGCTGTTTTTT. Its translation is CASDRAMNTGELFF.

The genes are TRBV6-4 and TRBJ2-7; D is perhaps TRBD1 (5 bases). This CDR3 spans 12 amino acids. Germline V gene data show CDR1 as MRHNA and CDR2 as SNTAGT. V gave up 10 bases and J gave up 0 bases, with 10 bases separating them. CDR3 DNA: TGTGCCACCCCCCAGGGCTCCTACGAGCAGTACTTC. It is translated as CATPQGSYEQYF.

This clone was seen once. J is TRBJ1-1 and V is TRBV27; 8 bases align to TRBD1. Germline loops: CDR1 MNHEY, CDR2 SMNVEV (reference sequence). CDR3 length: 14 amino acids. J gave up 5 bases and V 5 bases, and 7 bases lay outside the gene matches. The CDR3 region is CASSAGGVGTEAFF. In DNA, the CDR3 is TGTGCCAGCAGTGCAGGGGGCGTCGGTACTGAAGCTTTCTTT.

This chain links TRBV11-1 with TRBJ1-1; TRBD1 aligns across 8 bases. The CDR3 is 14 amino acids. V shed 5 bases and J 6 bases; nucleotides not matched to a gene: 8. The germline CDR1 and CDR2 sequences are SGHAT and FQDESV (reference sequence). The chain's CDR3 is CASSIAGQVPEAFF. DNA for the CDR3: TGTGCCAGCAGCATTGCGGGACAGGTCCCTGAAGCTTTCTTT.

In its sample, this clone was seen once. The chain recombines TRBV6-5 with TRBJ2-3; 10 bases agree with TRBD2. The germline gives CDR1 MNHEY, CDR2 SVGAGI. The CDR3 consists of 15 residues. The V gene end was trimmed by 6 bases and the J gene end by 5 bases; junction bases not matched to a gene: 8. The CDR3 sequence: CASRFRTSGIDTQYF. The CDR3 DNA reads as TGTGCCAGCAGATTCCGGACTAGCGGTATAGATACGCAGTATTTT.

The CDR3 DNA is TGTGCCAGCAGCGTTTCCATTCTAGCGGGTCCTTTCTACGAGCAGTACTTC. Translating it yields CASSVSILAGPFYEQYF. The genes are TRBV3-1 (or the pseudogene TRBV3-2) and TRBJ2-7; TRBD2 matches at 8 bases. The length of the CDR3 is 17 residues. Per the germline V gene, CDR1 is LGHDT and CDR2 is YNNKEL (reference sequence). The V and J ends lost 5 bases and 3 bases, in that order; junction bases with no gene match: 15.

The chain links TRBV4-1 to TRBJ2-5; 12 bases are a match to TRBD2. Germline CDR1 reads MGHRA; CDR2 reads YSYEKL. The CDR3 has 17 residues. V gave up 5 bases and J gave up 2 bases; unmatched junction bases: 9. The CDR3 spells CASSYNTGTSGQETQYF. CDR3 nucleotide sequence: TGCGCCAGCAGCTATAATACCGGGACTAGCGGGCAAGAGACCCAGTACTTC.

This clone occurred a few times. The rearrangement uses TRBV5-1 and TRBJ2-7, with TRBD2 matching over 7 bases. V dropped 3 bases and J dropped 5; count of bases not matched to a gene: 8. This CDR3 is built from 14 residues. Germline values: CDR1 SGHRS, CDR2 YFSETQ. CDR3 nucleotides: TGCGCCAGCAGCTCCGCCGGGGGGTACCACGAGCAGTACTTC. It translates to CASSSAGGYHEQYF.

A single count supports this clone. The chain employs TRBV7-2 and TRBJ2-3; 7 bases are shared with TRBD2. The ends lost 2 bases at V and 1 base at J; junction bases unmatched: 3. This CDR3 is 15 amino acids long. Germline V gene sequence: CDR1 SGHTA, CDR2 FQGNSA. The CDR3 here is CASSLRTSGTDTQYF. The CDR3 nucleotides read TGTGCCAGCAGCTTAAGGACTAGTGGCACAGATACGCAGTATTTT.

This clone has more than one count but fewer than ten. V is TRBV7-9 and J is TRBJ2-1; 10 bases line up with TRBD2. V lost 2 bases to trimming and J lost 8 bases; unmatched junction nucleotides: 9. This CDR3 spans 16 amino acids. Germline lookup yields CDR1 SEHNR and CDR2 FQNEAQ (reference sequence). The chain's CDR3 is CASSLMGSGGAYEQFF. The CDR3 nucleotides read TGTGCCAGCAGCTTAATGGGCAGCGGGGGGGCCTATGAGCAGTTCTTC. Combining the CDR3 with reference TRBV7-9 and TRBJ2-1 gives the whole variable domain DTGVSQNPRHKITKRGQNVTFRCDPISEHNRLYWYRQTLGQGPEFLTYFQNEAQLEKSRLLSDRFSAERPKGSFSTLEIQRTEQGDSAMYLCASSLMGSGGAYEQFFGPGTRLTVL.

The rearrangement uses TRBV7-9 and TRBJ2-3, with D perhaps TRBD1 (6 bases). Germline loops: CDR1 SEHNR, CDR2 FQNEAQ (reference sequence). The CDR3 contains 15 residues. V gave up 1 base and J gave up 2 bases, with 10 bases separating them. The CDR3 is CASSLGRTDTDTQYF. CDR3 sequence (DNA): TGTGCCAGCAGCTTAGGACGGACAGACACAGATACGCAGTATTTT.

CDR3 sequence: CASAKGQGALDTQYF. The CDR3, as DNA: TGCGCCAGCGCCAAGGGACAGGGGGCTTTAGATACGCAGTATTTT. The gene calls are TRBV5-1 and TRBJ2-3, with 12 bases fitting TRBD1. This CDR3 contains 15 residues. Per the germline V gene, CDR1 is SGHRS and CDR2 is YFSETQ. The trim removed 7 bases at V and 5 bases at J, leaving 8 bases unmatched.

The V call is TRBV6-6, the J call TRBJ1-4, with a possible D match to TRBD1 (5 bases). Trimming removed 5 bases at V and 7 bases at J, with 14 bases between. This CDR3 region has 14 residues. Looked up from germline, CDR1 is MNHNY and CDR2 is SVGAGI (reference sequence). CDR3 sequence: CASSQQVQVEKLFF. The CDR3 nucleotides are TGTGCCAGCAGTCAACAGGTTCAGGTTGAAAAACTGTTTTTT.

J is TRBJ1-1 and V is TRBV9, with TRBD1 matching over 9 bases. The trim removed 0 bases at V and 9 bases at J, leaving 0 bases unmatched. Germline V gives CDR1 SGDLS, CDR2 YYNGEE. The CDR3 has 12 amino acids. Here the CDR3 reads CASSVDRGQAFF. CDR3 nucleotides: TGTGCCAGCAGCGTAGACAGGGGGCAAGCTTTCTTT.

CDR3 residues: CASSPRGLAGGSSYEQYF. The CDR3 DNA follows: TGTGCCAGCTCACCACGAGGGCTAGCGGGGGGCAGCTCCTACGAGCAGTACTTC. V usage is TRBV18 and J usage is TRBJ2-7, with 11 nucleotides matching TRBD2. The V and J ends lost 1 base and 0 bases, in that order; junction bases with no gene match: 8. CDR3 length equals 18 residues. Germline values: CDR1 KGHSH, CDR2 LQKENI.

The V call is TRBV14, the J call TRBJ1-1; D remains unclear. Germline loops: CDR1 SGHDN, CDR2 FVKESK. There are 13 residues in the CDR3. The ends were cut back, 5 bases at V and 6 bases at J, with 13 bases in the middle. CDR3 in amino acids: CASSKQSIAEAFF. The CDR3 DNA sequence: TGTGCCAGCAGCAAACAGTCGATAGCTGAAGCTTTCTTT.

This clone was detected many times. This chain links TRBV5-5 with TRBJ1-3, with 12 bases fitting TRBD1. CDR3 length: 19 amino acids. Trimming cost V 0 bases and J 0 bases; bases outside gene matches: 7. Germline V gives CDR1 SGHKS, CDR2 YYEKEE (reference sequence). CDR3 sequence reads: CASSLGPGQGAISGNTIYF. Written as DNA, the CDR3 is TGTGCCAGCAGCTTGGGGCCGGGACAGGGGGCCATCTCTGGAAACACCATATATTTT.

The rearrangement joins TRBV7-6 to TRBJ1-6; D remains ambiguous. The CDR3 loop spans 15 amino acids. Germline CDR1 is SGHVS and CDR2 is FNYEAQ. Trimming pared 1 base from V and 5 bases from J, leaving 9 bases between. This CDR3 reads CASSLGSGDNSPLHF. In nucleotides, the CDR3 is TGTGCCAGCAGCTTAGGCTCGGGAGATAATTCACCCCTCCACTTT.

The rearrangement links TRBV7-2 to TRBJ2-7; 9 positions match TRBD2. With 4 bases clipped from V and 2 bases from J, the junction kept 9 bases outside the gene matches. Germline V gene sequence: CDR1 SGHTA, CDR2 FQGNSA. The CDR3 spans 16 residues. The CDR3 sequence is CASSSSGLAGTYEQYF. DNA for the CDR3: TGTGCCAGCAGCTCGAGCGGTCTAGCGGGAACCTACGAGCAGTACTTC.

The chain uses TRBV7-2 and TRBJ2-5; perhaps TRBD1 as D (6 bases). The germline gives CDR1 SGHTA, CDR2 FQGNSA. The length of the CDR3 is 15 residues. Trimming took 2 bases from V and 5 from J, leaving 15 bases between them. The chain's CDR3 is CASSLSPVQGETQYF. The CDR3 coding sequence is TGTGCCAGCAGCTTATCCCCGGTGCAGGGGGAGACCCAGTACTTC.

This clone was counted a single time. The chain uses TRBV5-4 and TRBJ1-2; no definite D call. From germline, CDR1 is SGHNT and CDR2 YYREEE (reference sequence). Trimming took 0 bases from V and 6 from J, leaving 9 bases between them. The CDR3 totals 13 residues. The CDR3 DNA reads TGTGCCAGCAGCTTGGGCTCGGGTCATGGCTACACCTTC. Translating it yields CASSLGSGHGYTF. Combining the CDR3 with reference TRBV5-4 and TRBJ1-2 gives the whole variable domain ETGVTQSPTHLIKTRGQQVTLRCSSQSGHNTVSWYQQALGQGPQFIFQYYREEENGRGNFPPRFSGLQFPNYSSELNVNALELDDSALYLCASSLGSGHGYTFGSGTRLTVV.

The chain couples TRBV27 to TRBJ2-7; D may be TRBD1 (8 bases). V lost 8 bases and J 2 bases, leaving 19 bases between the germline ends. Germline V lookup: CDR1 MNHEY, CDR2 SMNVEV (reference sequence). The CDR3 has 15 amino acids. CDR3 protein: CASQNRGRGTYEQYF. The CDR3 DNA follows: TGTGCCAGCCAAAACAGGGGGAGGGGGACCTACGAGCAGTACTTC.